This TCR beta chain derives from a study of cytomegalovirus exposure and HLA in healthy donors. Study as a whole: There were 90 million to 140 million unique TCR beta sequences, drawn from about 179 million T cells, in an earlier analysis.

The CDR3 loop spans 15 amino acids. In germline, CDR1 is SGHRS, CDR2 YFSETQ. V was pared by 4 bases and J by 3 bases, with 5 bases of the junction left unmatched. Use of 60 Vbeta and 13 Jbeta primers characterized the PCR. Repertoires were generated with immunoSEQ multiplex PCR, while TCRdb's copy carries only in-frame clones and drops some. The profile shows fewer than 180,000 clones, approximately 60% of them singletons. Healthy people donating bone marrow made up the donors. The specimen was PBMCs. This chain uses TRBV5-1 with TRBJ1-5; 9 nucleotides line up with TRBD1. This TCR was sampled from a woman aged 55-69 years in good health and CMV-seropositive. The CDR3 DNA sequence: TGCGCCAGCAGCGAGGGACAGGGAGACAATCAGCCCCAGCATTTT. Its translation: CASSEGQGDNQPQHF.